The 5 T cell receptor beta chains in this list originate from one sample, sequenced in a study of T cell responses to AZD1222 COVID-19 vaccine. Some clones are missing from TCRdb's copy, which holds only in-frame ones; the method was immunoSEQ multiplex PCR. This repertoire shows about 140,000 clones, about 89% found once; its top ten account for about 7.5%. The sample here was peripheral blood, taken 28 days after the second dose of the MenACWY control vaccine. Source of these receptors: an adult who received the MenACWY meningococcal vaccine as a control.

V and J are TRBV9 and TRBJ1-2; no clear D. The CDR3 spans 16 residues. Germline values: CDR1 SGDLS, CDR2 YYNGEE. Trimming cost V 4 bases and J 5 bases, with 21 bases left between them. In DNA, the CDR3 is TGTGCCAGCAGCCCCCAAGGGCTGAGCGTGGGATATGGCTACACCTTC. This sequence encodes CASSPQGLSVGYGYTF.

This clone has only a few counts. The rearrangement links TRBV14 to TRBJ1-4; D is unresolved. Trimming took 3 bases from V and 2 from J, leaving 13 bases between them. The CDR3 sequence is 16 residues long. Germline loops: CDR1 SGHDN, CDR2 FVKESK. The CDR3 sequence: CASSQKLDFTNEKLFF. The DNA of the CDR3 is TGTGCCAGCAGCCAGAAGTTAGACTTCACTAATGAAAAACTGTTTTTT.

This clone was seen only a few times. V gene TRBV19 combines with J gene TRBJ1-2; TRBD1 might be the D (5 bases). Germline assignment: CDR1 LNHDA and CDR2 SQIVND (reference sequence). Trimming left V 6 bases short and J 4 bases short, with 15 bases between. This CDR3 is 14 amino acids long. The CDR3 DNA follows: TGTGCCAGTAGGCGGACCGACAGCCTCTATGGCTACACCTTC. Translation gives CASRRTDSLYGYTF.

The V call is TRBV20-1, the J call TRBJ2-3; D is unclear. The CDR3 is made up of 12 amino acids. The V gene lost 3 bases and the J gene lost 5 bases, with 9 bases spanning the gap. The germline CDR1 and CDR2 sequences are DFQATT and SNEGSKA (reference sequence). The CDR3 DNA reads TGCAGTGCTAGTGGGTTGGTAGATACGCAGTATTTT. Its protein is CSASGLVDTQYF.

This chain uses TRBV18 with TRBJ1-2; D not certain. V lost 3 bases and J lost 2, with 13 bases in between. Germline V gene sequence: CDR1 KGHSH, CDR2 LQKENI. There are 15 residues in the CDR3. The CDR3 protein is CASSPFSDTNYGYTF. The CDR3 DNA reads TGTGCCAGCTCACCGTTCAGCGATACAAACTATGGCTACACCTTC.